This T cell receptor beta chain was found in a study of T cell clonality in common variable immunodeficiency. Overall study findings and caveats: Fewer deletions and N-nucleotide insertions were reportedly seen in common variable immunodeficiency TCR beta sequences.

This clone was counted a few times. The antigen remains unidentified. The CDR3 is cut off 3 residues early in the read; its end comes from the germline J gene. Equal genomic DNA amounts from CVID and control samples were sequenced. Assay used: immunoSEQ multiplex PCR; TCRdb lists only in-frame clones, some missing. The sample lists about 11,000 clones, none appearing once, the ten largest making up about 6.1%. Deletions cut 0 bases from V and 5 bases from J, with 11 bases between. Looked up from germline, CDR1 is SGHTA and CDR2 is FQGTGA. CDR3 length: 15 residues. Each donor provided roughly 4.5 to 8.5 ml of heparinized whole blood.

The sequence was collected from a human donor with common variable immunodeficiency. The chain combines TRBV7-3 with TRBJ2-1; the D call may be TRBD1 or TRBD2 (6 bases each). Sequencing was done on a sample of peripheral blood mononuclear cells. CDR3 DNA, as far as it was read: TGTGCCAGCAGCTTAACTCCAGGGGAGGACAATGAG. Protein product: CASSLTPGEDNE. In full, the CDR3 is CASSLTPGEDNEQFF.